These 8 T cell receptor beta chains came from one sample sequenced in a study of T-cell memory formation after mild COVID-19 (TCRdb year 2021). Libraries were built with 5' RACE. Sequenced using an Illumina NovaSeq 6000. TCRdb reworked the public reads: Q25 trimming with fastp, MiXCR clone assembly, productive beta chains retained. Every distinct CDR3 protein forms one entry, paired with its most common genes and DNA. For this sample there are a few hundred thousand distinct CDR3 sequences; about a fifth appear just once. Roughly 9.1% of the sample is held by the ten biggest clonotypes. Sequenced input: PBMCs or a T cell subset sorted from them (not recorded which). These receptors were taken from an adult woman who had mild COVID-19 (a few samples of this study predate the infection). The sample titles of this study are shuffled in the database, so cell type and time point are left out; the donor was told from shared clones.

This chain joins TRBV12-3 or TRBV12-4 and TRBJ2-5, with D tentatively TRBD2 (6 bases). The CDR3 has 15 residues. The V and J ends lost 1 base and 5 bases respectively, with 14 bases between them. CDR3 loop: CASSLVERVGETQYF. DNA of the CDR3: TGTGCCAGCAGTTTAGTGGAGCGGGTGGGGGAGACCCAGTACTTC.

The rearrangement joins TRBV19 to TRBJ2-7, with 9 bases that match TRBD2. The germline V gene encodes CDR1 LNHDA and CDR2 SQIVND (reference sequence). The CDR3 covers 13 residues. Trimming at V came to 10 bases and at J to 6 bases, leaving 10 bases not matched to a gene. The CDR3 loop reads CATATSGTFEQYF. CDR3 coding DNA: TGTGCCACTGCGACTAGCGGAACGTTCGAGCAGTACTTC.

The rearrangement joins TRBV7-9 to TRBJ2-6; 7 bases are shared with TRBD1. Germline lookup yields CDR1 SEHNR and CDR2 FQNEAQ (reference sequence). V lost 5 bases and J lost 2; bases outside the gene matches: 9. This CDR3 has 17 residues. The DNA for the CDR3 is TGTGCCAGCAGCCTGACAGGGTTAACCGCTGGGGCCAACGTCCTGACTTTC. It is translated as CASSLTGLTAGANVLTF.

The gene calls are TRBV5-6 and TRBJ2-7; tentatively, D is TRBD1 or TRBD2 (5 bases each). V was trimmed by 4 bases and J by 4 bases, leaving 12 bases between them. The germline CDR1 and CDR2 sequences are SGHDT and YYEEEE. The CDR3 loop spans 13 amino acids. The CDR3 DNA sequence: TGTGCCAGCAGCCCCGTCGAGGGGTACGAGCAGTACTTC. Translated, it gives CASSPVEGYEQYF. Using reference TRBV5-6 and TRBJ2-7 for the parts outside the CDR3, the full variable domain is DAGVTQSPTHLIKTRGQQVTLRCSPKSGHDTVSWYQQALGQGPQFIFQYYEEEERQRGNFPDRFSGHQFPNYSSELNVNALLLGDSALYLCASSPVEGYEQYFGPGTRLTVT.

This clonotype was counted ten times or more. The chain uses TRBV25-1 and TRBJ2-1; D call uncertain. CDR3 length: 14 amino acids. The V gene lost 3 bases and the J gene lost 5 bases, with 11 bases spanning the gap. Germline CDR1 is MGHDK and CDR2 is SYGVNS. Here the CDR3 DNA reads TGTGCCAGCAGTGAGTCGATGGCGGACAATGAGCAGTTCTTC. Its protein is CASSESMADNEQFF.

The chain is built from TRBV9 and TRBJ2-1; 9 bases agree with TRBD1. Germline trimming cut 0 bases from V and 0 bases from J; bases unmatched to any gene: 4. The CDR3 runs 17 residues. CDR1 is SGDLS, CDR2 YYNGEE, per germline. The CDR3 DNA is TGTGCCAGCAGCGTAGCCGGGACAGGGTACTCCTACAATGAGCAGTTCTTC. Amino acid sequence: CASSVAGTGYSYNEQFF.

This clonotype came up a few times. This chain uses TRBV3-1 with TRBJ2-1, with 7 bases fitting TRBD2. V shed 3 bases, J shed 2 bases, and the junction held 7 bases outside the gene matches. Per the germline V gene, CDR1 is LGHDT and CDR2 is YNNKEL (reference sequence). The CDR3 totals 16 residues. The CDR3 region is CASSQRGGGAYNEQFF. The CDR3, as DNA: TGTGCCAGCAGCCAGAGAGGTGGGGGGGCCTACAATGAGCAGTTCTTC.

The chain has TRBV4-2 and TRBJ2-3, with 10 bases that match TRBD2. Germline V lookup: CDR1 LGHNA, CDR2 YNFKEQ. V gave up 2 bases and J gave up 6 bases; unmatched junction bases: 11. This CDR3 spans 17 amino acids. CDR3 loop: CASSQLQTSGTMDTQYF. CDR3 nucleotides: TGTGCCAGCAGCCAATTACAAACTAGCGGGACGATGGATACGCAGTATTTT.